The TCR beta chain under discussion was sequenced for a study of post-analysis software for immune sequencing data. The sample holds a few counts of this clonotype. Its antigen remains unidentified. The authors incorporated unique molecular identifiers into the TCR beta cDNA libraries. TCRdb independently ran MiXCR on the PCR reads; one entry per CDR3 protein. This sample carries about half a million distinct CDR3 sequences, roughly 46% of them seen once, and the ten largest clones take about 12%. Overall study results and limits: A few TRBV segments appeared more often in patients than in controls, and TRBV5-6, TRBV5-1 and TRBV20-1 were among these.

CDR3 length: 13 residues. The V gene is TRBV21-1, the J gene TRBJ2-4. TRBV21-1 is a known pseudogene. The sequence was collected from a girl aged 10 to 17 with multiple sclerosis. Sequences were obtained from blood. The CDR3 coding sequence is TGTGCCAGCAGGGTTGGTGGCAAAAACATTCAGTACTTC. It encodes CASRVGGKNIQYF.